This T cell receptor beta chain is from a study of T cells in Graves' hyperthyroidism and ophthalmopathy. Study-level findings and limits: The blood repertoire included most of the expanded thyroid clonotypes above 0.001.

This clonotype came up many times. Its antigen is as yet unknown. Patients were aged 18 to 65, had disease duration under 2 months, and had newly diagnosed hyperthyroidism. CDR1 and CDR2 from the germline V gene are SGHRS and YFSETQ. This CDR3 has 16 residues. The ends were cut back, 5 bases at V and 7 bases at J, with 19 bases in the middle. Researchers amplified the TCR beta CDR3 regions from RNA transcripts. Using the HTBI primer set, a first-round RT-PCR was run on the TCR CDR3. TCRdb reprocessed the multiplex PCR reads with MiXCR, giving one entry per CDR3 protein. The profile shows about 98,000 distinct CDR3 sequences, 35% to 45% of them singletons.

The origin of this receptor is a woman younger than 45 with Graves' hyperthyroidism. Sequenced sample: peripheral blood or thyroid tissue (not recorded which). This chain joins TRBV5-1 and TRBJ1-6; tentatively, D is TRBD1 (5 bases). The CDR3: CASSMGVGRSNSPLHF. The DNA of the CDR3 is TGCGCCAGCAGTATGGGGGTCGGCAGGTCCAATTCACCCCTCCACTTT.